The clone carrying this TCR beta chain was seen at least ten times. The data stem from a study of T-cell reconstitution after alpha-beta-depleted transplantation in children. Unique molecular identifiers were incorporated during preparation of the TCRbeta library. TCRdb reprocessed the PCR reads via MiXCR and lists one record per CDR3 protein. The table includes about 480,000 distinct CDR3 sequences, under 15% detected once. The CDR3 runs 15 residues. V was clipped by 7 bases and J by 4 bases, with 17 bases between them. Per germline, CDR1 ENHRY and CDR2 SYGVKD. V usage is TRBV10-3 and J usage is TRBJ2-1, with D perhaps assigned TRBD1 or TRBD2 (5 bases each). This clonotype was obtained from a human donor who donated a stem cell graft to a child with combined immunodeficiency. This sample comprised PBMCs from the stem cell graft donor, obtained from the stem cell graft. CDR3 nucleotide sequence: TGTGCCATCACCCGGGACCACCCCAAGTACAATGAGCAGTTCTTC. It specifies CAITRDHPKYNEQFF.